This TCR beta chain is drawn from a study of blood T cell repertoires in COVID-19 (dated by TCRdb to 2020 to 2022). Study-level background: Samples from collaborators originated in the United States, Italy and Spain and spanned both the acute and convalescent phases of COVID-19. The prospective study material was composed of cDNA or gDNA derived from T cells, B-cell-depleted T cells, or PBMCs. Deeply sampled blood TCRbeta repertoires from subjects exposed to, actively infected with, or recovered from COVID-19 were included in the dataset. A freely available public database, intended as a resource for researchers studying the immune response to SARS-CoV-2, is where the repertoires were released. The samples were drawn from the first 160 participants of the ongoing ImmuneRACE study and from 1,254 subjects provided by 6 global collaborators. A de-identified subject ID, COVID-19 status, age in years and sex were almost always included in the sample metadata. HLA class I and class II types, where available, came from metadata supplied by the sample provider rather than from assay-based typing.

This clone appeared a few times. The antigen it recognizes is unknown. Base qualities were left out, and no much larger clone turns up one base away. Whole blood was collected in K2EDTA tubes by collaborating institutions according to the institutions' own protocols. For TCRbeta analysis, collaborator samples were shipped as frozen whole blood, as isolated PBMCs, or as DNA extracted from either sample type. TCRbeta CDR3 regions were amplified from genomic DNA by means of the immunoSEQ Assay, a bias-controlled multiplex PCR. In the paper's pipeline: Within the assay, amplification of reference gene primers was used to estimate how many nucleated cells each sample contained. To quantify the absolute abundance of each unique TCRbeta CDR3 rearrangement, sequence reads were collapsed and filtered. Productive Simpson clonality was computed per sample as the square root of Simpson's diversity index over productive rearrangements. TCRdb took this table from immuneACCESS and kept in-frame rearrangements with V and J called. Such tables lack part of the clones; where checked against another copy, unresolved V genes explain under half of the gap, and the rest is unexplained. For V, J and clone size, that table is used; D and trimming come from the DNA. Counted in this sample were under 300,000 clones; about four fifths of them appeared once. Jointly, the top ten make up approximately 6% of the sample.

From the cysteine through the phenylalanine, the CDR3 covers 15 amino acids. The sequence is cut down to CDR3 DNA, 45 bases in frame from base 1. V is pared back by 4 bases and J by 2 bases, with 12 bases lying between the germline termini. CDR1 LGHDT and CDR2 YNNKEL are derived from the germline V gene (reference sequence). What the authors observed across the whole study: Clinical and demographic metadata were provided uncurated, with the amount varying by source and participant.

This sequence was found in a man older than 75 with acute or convalescent COVID-19. Input material: peripheral blood. Recombination linked TRBV3-1 (or the pseudogene TRBV3-2) to TRBJ2-4, with TRBD1 tentatively as D gene (5 bases match). The CDR3 has the sequence CASSLGAQSKNIQYF. The sequenced DNA is TGTGCCAGCAGCCTAGGGGCCCAATCCAAAAACATTCAGTACTTC.